This paragraph reports one T cell receptor (beta chain). Its antigen is unknown. This entry comes from a study of identical twins. Study findings and constraints: Beta out-of-frame sequences displayed a weaker excess of sharing between twins. Twin sharing of out-of-frame TCR alpha was underestimated by models in monozygotic pairs. High-abundance cord blood beta clonotypes had fewer insertions; memory repertoires showed none.

Each CDR3 protein is one row after TCRdb ran MiXCR on the 5' RACE reads. The sample has about 430,000 distinct CDR3 sequences; roughly 18% are singletons. Donors uniformly comprised healthy Caucasians. The CDR3 loop spans 18 amino acids. V lost 5 bases to trimming and J lost 6 bases; unmatched junction nucleotides: 12. Germline CDR1 and CDR2: SGHAT and FQNNGV. The material sequenced was naive T cells sorted from blood. The chain links TRBV11-2 to TRBJ2-1; 14 nucleotides agree with TRBD2. The sequence was collected from a middle-aged man in good health. The DNA of the CDR3 is TGTGCCAGCAGCCTGAACCACCCGGGACTAGCGGGAGCCAATGAGCAGTTCTTC. This codes for CASSLNHPGLAGANEQFF.